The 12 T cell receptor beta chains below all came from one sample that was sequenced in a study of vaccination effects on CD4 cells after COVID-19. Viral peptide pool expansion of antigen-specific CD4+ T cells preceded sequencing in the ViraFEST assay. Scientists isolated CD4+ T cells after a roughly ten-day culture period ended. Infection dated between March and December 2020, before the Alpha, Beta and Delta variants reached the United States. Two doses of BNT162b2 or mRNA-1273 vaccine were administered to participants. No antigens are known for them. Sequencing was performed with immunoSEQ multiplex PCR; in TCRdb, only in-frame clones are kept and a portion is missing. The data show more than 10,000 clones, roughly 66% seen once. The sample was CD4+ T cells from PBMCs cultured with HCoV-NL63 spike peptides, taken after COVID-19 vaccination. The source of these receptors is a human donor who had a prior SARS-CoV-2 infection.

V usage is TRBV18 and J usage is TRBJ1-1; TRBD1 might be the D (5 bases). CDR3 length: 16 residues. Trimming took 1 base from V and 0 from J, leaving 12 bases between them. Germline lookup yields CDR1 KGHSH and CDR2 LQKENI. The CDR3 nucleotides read TGTGCCAGCTCACCACTACCGGGACTGCTGAACACTGAAGCTTTCTTT. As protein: CASSPLPGLLNTEAFF.

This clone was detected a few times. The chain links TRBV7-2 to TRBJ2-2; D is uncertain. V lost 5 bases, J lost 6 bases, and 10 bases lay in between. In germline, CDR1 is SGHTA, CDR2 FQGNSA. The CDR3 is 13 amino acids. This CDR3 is CASSPRAAGELFF. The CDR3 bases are TGTGCCAGCAGCCCTAGGGCTGCCGGGGAGCTGTTTTTT.

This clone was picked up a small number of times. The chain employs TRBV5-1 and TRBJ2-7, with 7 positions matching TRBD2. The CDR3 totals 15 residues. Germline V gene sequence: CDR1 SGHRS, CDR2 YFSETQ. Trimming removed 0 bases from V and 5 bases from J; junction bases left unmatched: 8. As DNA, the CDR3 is TGCGCCAGCAGCTTGGCGGGGGGACCGTTTGACGAGCAGTACTTC. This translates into CASSLAGGPFDEQYF.

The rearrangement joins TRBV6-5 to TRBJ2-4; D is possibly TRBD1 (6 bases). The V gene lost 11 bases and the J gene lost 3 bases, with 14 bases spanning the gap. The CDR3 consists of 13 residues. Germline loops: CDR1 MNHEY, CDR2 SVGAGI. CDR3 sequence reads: CASHGTHKNIQYF. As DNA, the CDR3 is TGTGCCTCCCATGGGACACACAAAAACATTCAGTACTTC.

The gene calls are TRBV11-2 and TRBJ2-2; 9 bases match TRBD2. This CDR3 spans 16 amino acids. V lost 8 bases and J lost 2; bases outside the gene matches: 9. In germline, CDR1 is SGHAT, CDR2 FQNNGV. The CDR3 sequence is CASGRRRGGNTGELFF. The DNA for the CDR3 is TGTGCCAGCGGGAGAAGGCGGGGGGGAAACACCGGGGAGCTGTTTTTT.

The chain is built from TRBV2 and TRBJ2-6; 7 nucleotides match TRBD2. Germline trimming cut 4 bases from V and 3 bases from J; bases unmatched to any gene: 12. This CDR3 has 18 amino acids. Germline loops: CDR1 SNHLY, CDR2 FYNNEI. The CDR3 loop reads CASSVQGGFSLGANVLTF. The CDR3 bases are TGTGCCAGCAGTGTCCAGGGAGGGTTCTCCCTTGGGGCCAACGTCCTGACTTTC.

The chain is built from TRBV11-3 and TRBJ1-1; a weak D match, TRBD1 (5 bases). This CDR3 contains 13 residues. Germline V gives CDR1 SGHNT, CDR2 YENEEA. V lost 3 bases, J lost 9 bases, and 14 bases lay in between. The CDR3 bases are TGTGCCAGCAGCTTCTTAAACCGGGGACAAGCTTTCTTT. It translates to CASSFLNRGQAFF.

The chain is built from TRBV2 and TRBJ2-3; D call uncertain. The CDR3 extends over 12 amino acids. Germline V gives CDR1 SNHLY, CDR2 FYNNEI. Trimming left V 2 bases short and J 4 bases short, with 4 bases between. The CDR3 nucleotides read TGTGCCAGCAGTGAAAGGGCAGATACGCAGTATTTT. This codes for CASSERADTQYF.

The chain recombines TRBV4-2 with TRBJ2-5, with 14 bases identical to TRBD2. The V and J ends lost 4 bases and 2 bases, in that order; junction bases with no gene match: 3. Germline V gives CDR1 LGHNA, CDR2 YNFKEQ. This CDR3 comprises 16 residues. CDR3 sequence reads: CASSPGLAGEQETQYF. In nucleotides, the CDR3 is TGTGCCAGCAGCCCGGGACTAGCGGGGGAACAAGAGACCCAGTACTTC.

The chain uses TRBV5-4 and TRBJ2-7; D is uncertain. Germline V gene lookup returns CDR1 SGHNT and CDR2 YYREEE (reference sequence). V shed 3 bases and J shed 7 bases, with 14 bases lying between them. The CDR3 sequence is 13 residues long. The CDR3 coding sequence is TGTGCCAGCAGCTGGGCCCCCCCCTTGGAGCAGTACTTC. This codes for CASSWAPPLEQYF.

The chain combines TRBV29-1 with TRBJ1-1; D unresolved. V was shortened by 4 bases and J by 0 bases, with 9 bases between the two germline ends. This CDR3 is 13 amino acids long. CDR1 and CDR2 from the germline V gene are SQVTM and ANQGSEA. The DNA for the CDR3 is TGCAGCGTTGTCGGGCAGCTGAACACTGAAGCTTTCTTT. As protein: CSVVGQLNTEAFF.

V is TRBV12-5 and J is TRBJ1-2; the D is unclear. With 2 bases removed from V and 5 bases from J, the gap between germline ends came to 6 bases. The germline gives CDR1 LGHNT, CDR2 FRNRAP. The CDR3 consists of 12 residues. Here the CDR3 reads CASGLTVYGYTF. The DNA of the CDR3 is TGTGCTAGTGGTTTGACAGTTTATGGCTACACCTTC.